A single sample is the source of the 5 T cell receptor beta chains below, sequenced in a study of cytomegalovirus exposure and HLA in healthy donors. 60 Vbeta and 13 Jbeta primers were used in PCR. Method: immunoSEQ multiplex PCR; TCRdb's copy keeps in-frame clones and lacks some. Here the sample spans around 130,000 clones, roughly 80% being singletons. Source material: PBMCs. These receptors came from a woman aged 40 to 50 in good health and CMV-seropositive.

This rearrangement joins TRBV6-1 to TRBJ1-4; the match to TRBD1 covers 7 bases. Unmatched junction bases numbered 8, after V lost 6 bases and J lost 7 bases. The CDR3 contains 14 residues. Germline V gives CDR1 MNHNS, CDR2 SASEGT. The CDR3 loop is CASSRRRGSEKLFF. The CDR3 DNA follows: TGTGCCAGCAGCCGGCGCAGGGGGAGTGAAAAACTGTTTTTT.

This clone was observed a few times. V usage is TRBV29-1 and J usage is TRBJ1-1; 8 nucleotides line up with TRBD1. The CDR3 spans 13 residues. Germline V CDR1 and CDR2: SQVTM, ANQGSEA. V gave up 5 bases and J gave up 4 bases; unmatched junction bases: 6. CDR3 in amino acids: CSVWTGRGTEAFF. DNA for the CDR3: TGCAGCGTTTGGACAGGGAGGGGCACTGAAGCTTTCTTT.

On this clone itself: Sequence at one end of the junction differs from germline and may be a read error. This sequence joins TRBV5-1 and TRBJ2-7, with a weak D call TRBD1 (5 bases). The CDR3 runs 11 residues. Per the germline V gene, CDR1 is SGHRS and CDR2 is YFSETQ. CDR3 sequence: CASSVGQERYF. The CDR3 coding sequence is TGCGCCAGCAGCGTGGGGCAAGAGCGGTACTTC.

The V gene is TRBV7-3, the J gene TRBJ2-7; 13 bases are a match to TRBD2. The V segment lost 5 bases and the J segment 7 bases; nucleotides outside the gene matches: 8. This CDR3 comprises 15 residues. CDR1 is SGHTA and CDR2 is FQGTGA in the germline V gene. CDR3 protein: CASSTNTSGRGEQYF. CDR3 coding DNA: TGTGCCAGCAGCACAAACACTAGCGGGAGGGGTGAGCAGTACTTC.

The chain employs TRBV5-5 and TRBJ1-2; D is unresolved. The germline V and J ends were trimmed by 4 bases and 9 bases, with 10 bases remaining between them. This CDR3 spans 11 amino acids. CDR1 SGHKS and CDR2 YYEKEE come from the germline V gene (reference sequence). The CDR3 loop reads CASSTGISYTF. The DNA for the CDR3 is TGTGCCAGCAGCACCGGGATTAGCTACACCTTC.